This T cell receptor (beta chain) came from a study of control samples from healthy donors and cancer patients. Assay: immunoSEQ multiplex PCR; the TCRdb copy retains only in-frame clones and omits some. The sample consists of 150,000 to 200,000 clones, approximately 94% of them appearing once. V lost 3 bases, J lost 6 bases, and 15 bases lay in between. The CDR3 extends over 14 amino acids. The V gene's germline CDR1 is LGHNT and CDR2 FRNRAP. Sample: blood. This sequence was found in a man aged 25 to 40 in good health. The chain combines TRBV12-5 with TRBJ2-7; D perhaps matches TRBD1 (6 bases). CDR3 sequence reads: CASGFLQGSGEQYF. The CDR3 DNA sequence: TGTGCTAGTGGTTTTCTACAGGGTAGTGGCGAGCAGTACTTC.